This T cell receptor (beta chain) was sequenced in a study of blood T cells in healthy people across ages (dated by TCRdb to 2014 to 2015). Broadly, across the study: Template switching captured roughly one uniquely barcoded TCR beta cDNA molecule per two T cells in model experiments. The study measured age-related changes in TCR beta repertoire diversity using deep sequencing normalized with unique cDNA molecular identifiers. Four age groups were formed from the donors: young (average around 15 years), middle-aged (more than 35), aged (around 62) and long-lived (roughly 88). To avoid experimental bias, donors of different ages were spread randomly across the sequencing lanes. Using the same blood draw, the study looked at two additional independent replicas of 1 million unique cDNA reads for two donors, one aged 18 to 30 and the other aged 80 or older.

Library generation was performed with 5' RACE. TCRdb shows the sequencer as Illumina HiSeq 2500. A second PCR of roughly 7 to 11 cycles was performed with a sample-barcoded 5' primer and a J-beta primer mix. A template-switch 5' adaptor carrying 12 random nucleotides introduced a unique molecular identifier onto each TCR beta cDNA molecule. Each sample yielded at least 3 million CDR3-containing paired-end reads. First-strand cDNA was synthesized from all RNA with the Mint cDNA synthesis kit, primed by a TRBC-specific oligonucleotide. Following uracil-DNA glycosylase treatment, a first 18-cycle PCR with universal primers M1SS and BC2_uni_R was performed on all cDNA. As for the original processing: Normalization of each sample was performed by random selection of 1 million high-quality reads, each carrying a distinct molecular identifier. Reads with shared molecular identifiers were discarded instead of being binned into consensus sequences. CDR3 identification, clonotype clustering and error correction used MiTCR with a Q25 quality threshold and the strictest error-elimination algorithm. Lower-bound total TCR beta diversity was estimated with a nonparametric unseen species model using Euler transformation. TCRdb reran the public reads through fastp at Q25 and MiXCR, keeping productive beta chains. Each record represents a unique CDR3 protein, reported with the most common genes and DNA among its rows. The V and J calls were determined by TCRdb, not by the authors. This sample lists 550,000 to 700,000 distinct CDR3 sequences; 25% to 30% were detected once. Of the sample, approximately 18% is held by the ten largest clones.

This clonotype was counted only a few times. Its antigen has not been determined. There are no base qualities to consult, and no much larger clone falls within one base. General findings and caveats noted by the study authors: As age increased, observed TCR beta diversity per million T cells dropped in a roughly linear way, and a significant reduction was already evident by age approximately 40. Compared with the aged group, the long-lived group had more naive CD4+ T cells, fewer expanded clones and increased TCR diversity, suggesting age selection. There was a strong correlation between observed TCR beta diversity and the percentage of naive T cells measured by flow cytometry. Since profiling was done on bulk unsorted PBMCs, naive and antigen-experienced compartments could not be conclusively compared. Donor CMV infection status was unknown, potentially confounding age-related changes in expanded clonotypes. Estimates of total diversity from one million sequenced T cells were regarded as lower bounds and underestimates.

Systemically healthy Caucasian individuals from Russia, roughly 40 in total and aged about 6 to 90 years, were included as donors. Approximately 9.7 milliliters of peripheral blood were drawn from each donor into EDTA-treated Vacutainer tubes. Ficoll-Paque density-gradient centrifugation was used to isolate PBMCs, with at least 7 million per sample. Total RNA was extracted from PBMCs with Trizol reagent, with at least 6 micrograms obtained per sample. For every donor, an aliquot of PBMCs went through flow cytometry to measure the percentages of naive CD45RAhigh/CD27high T cells. CDR3 length: 14 amino acids, cysteine to phenylalanine. Here the CDR3 DNA is all that survives: 42 bases in frame from base 1. V was cut back by 6 bases and J by 2 bases, leaving a gap of 13 bases between them.

The sequence was obtained from a woman aged 65 to 85 in good health. Specimen: blood. The rearranged segments are TRBV12-3 or TRBV12-4 and TRBJ1-1; no D segment can be confidently identified. The bases are TGTGCCAGCAGCCGAATCGACGGTAACACTGAAGCTTTCTTT. It specifies CASSRIDGNTEAFF.